This T cell receptor beta chain was documented in a study of cytomegalovirus exposure and HLA in healthy donors. The ends lost 2 bases at V and 5 bases at J; junction bases unmatched: 10. The CDR3 consists of 17 residues. Germline V gene sequence: CDR1 SGHTA, CDR2 FQGNSA. The study ran its PCR with 60 Vbeta and 13 Jbeta primers. Only in-frame clones appear in the TCRdb table, and some are missing; sequencing was by immunoSEQ multiplex PCR. The data show roughly 98,000 clones, 70% seen once. This clonotype was sampled from a man aged 45 to 65 in good health and CMV-seronegative. The chain carries TRBV7-2 and TRBJ1-5; 9 bases agree with TRBD1. The sequenced sample was PBMCs. The CDR3 protein is CASSLTSGTGIHQPQHF. DNA of the CDR3: TGTGCCAGCAGCTTAACATCCGGGACAGGGATCCATCAGCCCCAGCATTTT.